This TCR beta chain was recorded in a study of human T cells and chemical hapten exposure. Unmatched junction bases numbered 19, after V lost 2 bases and J lost 1 base. In germline, CDR1 is DFQATT, CDR2 SNEGSKA (reference sequence). The CDR3 loop spans 19 amino acids. Specified time point: patch test 1, 2 weeks after DPC sensitization. Treatment specified: therapeutic diphenylcyclopropenone sensitization with weekly scalp DPC. In TCRdb, the RACE reads were re-called with MiXCR into one record per CDR3 protein. This sample has around 160,000 distinct CDR3 sequences; about 14% occur once, and the top ten carry 1.7%.

The J gene is TRBJ1-1, the V gene TRBV20-1; 7 bases align to TRBD1. The sequence derives from a woman between 25 and 40 years old with alopecia areata. Some clones in this sample may be carry-over from other donors' samples. The sequences come from whole blood, collected in connection with sensitization to the hapten diphenylcyclopropenone (DPC). Written as DNA, the CDR3 is TGCAGTGCTAGACAGACTTCGGGACAGATGACAACTTCGAACACTGAAGCTTTCTTT. This gives the protein CSARQTSGQMTTSNTEAFF.